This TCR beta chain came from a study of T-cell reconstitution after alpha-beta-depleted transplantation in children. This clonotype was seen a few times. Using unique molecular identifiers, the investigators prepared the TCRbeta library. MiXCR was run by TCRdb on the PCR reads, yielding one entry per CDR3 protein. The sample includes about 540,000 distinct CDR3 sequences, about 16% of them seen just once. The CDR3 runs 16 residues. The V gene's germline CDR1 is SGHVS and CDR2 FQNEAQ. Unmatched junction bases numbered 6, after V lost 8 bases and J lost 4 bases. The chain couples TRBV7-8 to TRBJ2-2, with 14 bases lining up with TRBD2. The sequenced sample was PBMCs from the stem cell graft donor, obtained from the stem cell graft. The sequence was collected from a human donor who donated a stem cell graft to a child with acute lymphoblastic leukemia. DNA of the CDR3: TGTGCCAGCCTAACGGGACTAGCGGGAGTCACCGGGGAGCTGTTTTTT. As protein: CASLTGLAGVTGELFF.